The clone carrying this T cell receptor (beta chain) was counted between two and nine times. The source of the sample is a study of blood T cell repertoires in COVID-19. This CDR3 contains 15 residues. Germline CDR1 reads MGHRA; CDR2 reads YSYEKL. The V segment lost 1 base and the J segment 7 bases; nucleotides outside the gene matches: 8. As processed by the authors: By means of reference gene primer amplification, nucleated cell counts were estimated. Clones were sequenced by immunoSEQ multiplex PCR, and TCRdb holds only the in-frame ones, with some missing. V, J and clone size derive from that table, while D and trimming were established from the DNA sequence. The table has about 210,000 clones, over 75% seen once.

The V and J genes are TRBV4-1 and TRBJ1-1, with 8 positions matching TRBD1. The specimen was peripheral blood. The clonotype originates from a woman aged 40 to 55 with acute or convalescent COVID-19. DNA of the CDR3: TGCGCCAGCAGCCAAGCCGGACAGGGAAAATTTGAAGCTTTCTTT. Its translation is CASSQAGQGKFEAFF.